A single sample is the source of the 18 T cell receptor beta chains below, sequenced in a study of blood T cell repertoires in COVID-19. Method: immunoSEQ multiplex PCR; TCRdb's copy keeps in-frame clones and lacks some. Among 250,000 or so clones listed, about 91% were seen once. Sequenced material: peripheral blood. The receptors were gathered from a man older than 75 with acute or convalescent COVID-19.

V and J are TRBV6-6 and TRBJ1-6; maybe TRBD1 (6 bases). V lost 0 bases, J lost 12 bases, and 15 bases lay in between. Germline V CDR1 and CDR2: MNHNY, SVGAGI (reference sequence). This CDR3 is built from 15 residues. CDR3 in amino acids: CASSYSSSQGLPLHF. The DNA of the CDR3 is TGTGCCAGCAGTTACTCTTCATCACAGGGTTTACCCCTCCACTTT.

The V and J genes are TRBV6-5 and TRBJ1-1; no firm D call. V lost 4 bases, J lost 3 bases, and 6 bases lay in between. Germline CDR1 and CDR2: MNHEY and SVGAGI. There are 12 residues in the CDR3. DNA for the CDR3: TGTGCCAGCAGTTCCATAGACACTGAAGCTTTCTTT. This encodes CASSSIDTEAFF.

This chain joins TRBV11-2 and TRBJ2-7, with D perhaps matching TRBD1 (6 bases). The length of the CDR3 is 14 residues. Germline V gene lookup returns CDR1 SGHAT and CDR2 FQNNGV. V gave up 2 bases and J gave up 2 bases, with 10 bases separating them. The CDR3 DNA reads as TGTGCCAGCAGCTTAACGGACAGCACCTACGAGCAGTACTTC. This gives the protein CASSLTDSTYEQYF.

This sequence joins TRBV11-3 and TRBJ2-1, with D perhaps matching TRBD2 (5 bases). The length of the CDR3 is 12 residues. Germline assignment: CDR1 SGHNT and CDR2 YENEEA. V gave up 3 bases and J gave up 9 bases, with 9 bases separating them. DNA for the CDR3: TGTGCCAGCAGCTTCATCGAGGGTGAGCAGTTCTTC. Translated, it gives CASSFIEGEQFF.

The V and J genes are TRBV4-2 and TRBJ2-2; 7 bases are shared with TRBD2. CDR1 and CDR2 (germline): LGHNA, YNFKEQ. Trimming removed 3 bases from V and 4 bases from J; junction bases left unmatched: 5. CDR3 length: 15 amino acids. Written as DNA, the CDR3 is TGTGCCAGCAGCCAGGGGGACTACTTCACCGGGGAGCTGTTTTTT. It is translated as CASSQGDYFTGELFF.

As concerns this clone: The sample holds other DNA sequences that translate to the same CDR3. This rearrangement joins TRBV7-2 to TRBJ1-4; D gene ambiguous. The germline V and J ends were trimmed by 5 bases and 0 bases, with 4 bases remaining between them. The CDR3 runs 13 residues. The germline gives CDR1 SGHTA, CDR2 FQGNSA. The DNA of the CDR3 is TGTGCCAGCAGCCGTGCAACTAATGAAAAACTGTTTTTT. Translated, it gives CASSRATNEKLFF.

This chain links TRBV7-2 with TRBJ2-3; no firm D call. Trimming stripped 5 bases from V and 5 bases from J, with 8 bases between. The germline V gene encodes CDR1 SGHTA and CDR2 FQGNSA. The CDR3 sequence is 12 residues long. CDR3 coding DNA: TGTGCCAGCAGCCCCTCCAGAGATACGCAGTATTTT. It codes for CASSPSRDTQYF.

The chain uses TRBV7-4 and TRBJ2-7; TRBD1 might be the D (5 bases). This CDR3 spans 17 amino acids. Trimming cost V 5 bases and J 5 bases, with 25 bases left between them. CDR1 is SGHVT, CDR2 SQSDAQ, per germline. The chain's CDR3 is CASSPSGRQRKGDEQYF. The CDR3 DNA follows: TGTGCCAGCAGCCCCTCGGGCAGGCAGCGCAAAGGGGACGAGCAGTACTTC.

This sequence joins TRBV10-3 and TRBJ2-2, with 9 bases lining up with TRBD2. CDR3 length: 14 amino acids. The J segment lost 1 base and the V segment lost 9 bases, leaving 3 bases of the junction unmatched. Germline CDR1 reads ENHRY; CDR2 reads SYGVKD. CDR3 sequence: CAIQRGVNTGELFF. The CDR3 DNA reads TGTGCCATTCAGCGGGGGGTGAACACCGGGGAGCTGTTTTTT.

This clone was counted between two and nine times. The chain joins TRBV19 to TRBJ1-5; 8 bases are shared with TRBD1. The CDR3 is made up of 16 amino acids. The germline CDR1 and CDR2 sequences are LNHDA and SQIVND (reference sequence). V lost 7 bases to trimming and J lost 6 bases; unmatched junction nucleotides: 14. The CDR3 protein is CASTRTGRLMGQPQHF. The CDR3 region has the DNA TGTGCCAGTACCCGGACAGGGAGGTTGATGGGTCAGCCCCAGCATTTT.

Written as DNA, the CDR3 is TGTGCCAGCAGGGAGAATTCAGGGATTCAAAACATTCAGTACTTC. Amino acids: CASRENSGIQNIQYF. V usage is TRBV7-2 and J usage is TRBJ2-4, with D perhaps matching TRBD1 (5 bases). The CDR3 loop spans 15 amino acids. Germline V gene sequence: CDR1 SGHTA, CDR2 FQGNSA. V shed 6 bases and J shed 5 bases, with 17 bases lying between them.

The CDR3 reads CASSLGRIGTDQETQYF. The CDR3 DNA reads TGTGCCAGCAGCTTAGGAAGGATCGGGACAGACCAAGAGACCCAGTACTTC. The rearrangement joins TRBV7-9 to TRBJ2-5; 7 nucleotides match TRBD1. The CDR3 totals 17 residues. Trimming removed 1 base from V and 0 bases from J; junction bases left unmatched: 8. CDR1 is SEHNR and CDR2 is FQNEAQ in the germline V gene (reference sequence).

This clone was found a few times. The chain employs TRBV6-6 and TRBJ1-2; unclear D gene. The V gene's germline CDR1 is MNHNY and CDR2 SVGAGI (reference sequence). CDR3 length: 13 amino acids. Trimming removed 2 bases from V and 2 bases from J, with 6 bases in between. The CDR3 nucleotides are TGTGCCAGCAGTTACGGCCTCAACTATGGCTACACCTTC. This gives the protein CASSYGLNYGYTF.

The chain recombines TRBV6-5 with TRBJ1-5, with a weak D call TRBD1 (5 bases). CDR1 and CDR2 (germline): MNHEY, SVGAGI. The CDR3 extends over 13 amino acids. The germline V and J ends were trimmed by 7 bases and 6 bases, with 13 bases remaining between them. In DNA form, the CDR3 reads TGTGCCAGCAATCCGGGGGGGGGTCAGCCCCAGCATTTT. This translates into CASNPGGGQPQHF.

This chain connects TRBV15 to TRBJ2-3, with D possibly TRBD1 on 5 matching bases. From germline, CDR1 is LNHNV and CDR2 YYDKDF (reference sequence). The V end lost 0 bases, the J end lost 6 bases, and 10 bases lay between the germline ends. This CDR3 comprises 14 residues. CDR3 in DNA: TGTGCCACCAGCAGAGATTGGGGCCCGGATACGCAGTATTTT. As protein: CATSRDWGPDTQYF.

The rearrangement joins TRBV18 to TRBJ1-1; 8 positions match TRBD1. In germline, CDR1 is KGHSH, CDR2 LQKENI. This CDR3 spans 18 amino acids. Losses at the gene ends were 1 base for V and 2 bases for J; bases not matched to a gene: 12. The CDR3 DNA is TGTGCCAGCTCACCACTGGCAGGGGGCTCCTCTTTTAACACTGAAGCTTTCTTT. Encoded protein: CASSPLAGGSSFNTEAFF.

The rearrangement links TRBV15 to TRBJ2-3; D perhaps matches TRBD1 (5 bases). V lost 8 bases, J lost 1 base, and 16 bases lay in between. Germline-derived CDR1 and CDR2 are LNHNV and YYDKDF (reference sequence). This CDR3 spans 15 amino acids. The CDR3 coding sequence is TGTGCCACCTCAAACCCAGGGTGGGGCACAGATACGCAGTATTTT. Its protein is CATSNPGWGTDTQYF. Filled out from reference TRBV15 and TRBJ2-3, the complete variable domain reads DAMVIQNPRYQVTQFGKPVTLSCSQTLNHNVMYWYQQKSSQAPKLLFHYYDKDFNNEADTPDNFQSRRPNTSFCFLDIRSPGLGDTAMYLCATSNPGWGTDTQYFGPGTRLTVL.

CDR3 sequence: CASSPQEGSYEQYF. In DNA form, the CDR3 reads TGCGCCAGCAGCCCCCAAGAGGGTAGCTACGAGCAGTACTTC. The chain uses TRBV5-1 and TRBJ2-7, with a weak D call TRBD2 (5 bases). The CDR3 runs to 14 residues. CDR1 and CDR2 from the germline V gene are SGHRS and YFSETQ. V was trimmed by 4 bases and J by 3 bases, leaving 14 bases between them.